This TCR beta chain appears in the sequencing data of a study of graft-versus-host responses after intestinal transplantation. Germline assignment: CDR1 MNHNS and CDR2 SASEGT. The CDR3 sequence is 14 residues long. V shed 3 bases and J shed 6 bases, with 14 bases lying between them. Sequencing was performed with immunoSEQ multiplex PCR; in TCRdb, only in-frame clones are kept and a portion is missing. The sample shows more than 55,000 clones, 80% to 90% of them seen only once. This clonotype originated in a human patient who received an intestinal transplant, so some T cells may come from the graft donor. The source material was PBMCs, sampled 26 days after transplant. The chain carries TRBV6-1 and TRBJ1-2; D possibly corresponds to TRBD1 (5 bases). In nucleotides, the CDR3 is TGTGCCAGCAGTGATGGGGCAGGGTCGGATGGCTACACCTTC. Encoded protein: CASSDGAGSDGYTF.